This TCR beta chain came from a study of T-cell memory formation after mild COVID-19. Study-level findings and limits: Pre-infection memory contained some responding clones, which suggested that cross-reactive memory had joined. Among clones contracting day 15 to 85, CD4/CD8 was balanced, whereas later expanders leaned CD4+. Among contracting clones, CD4+ were mainly CM/EM and CD8+ enriched in EMRA.

The CDR3 is 13 amino acids. The V gene's germline CDR1 is MNHEY and CDR2 SMNVEV (reference sequence). V was trimmed by 3 bases and J by 7 bases, leaving 10 bases between them. As regards this clonotype: Its antigen remains unknown.

TCRdb re-called the 5' RACE reads with MiXCR, one entry per CDR3 protein. The data contain 140,000 to 150,000 distinct CDR3 sequences, about 25% of them seen just once; the ten biggest clones take up approximately 25%. The chain carries TRBV27 and TRBJ2-1, with a weak D call TRBD1 (6 bases). The source of this sequence is an adult woman who had mild COVID-19 (a few samples of this study predate the infection). Cell type and time point are not known. Material for sequencing was PBMCs or a T cell subset sorted from them (not recorded which). The CDR3 here is CASSLTGTNEQFF. In DNA, the CDR3 is TGTGCCAGCAGTTTGACAGGTACGAATGAGCAGTTCTTC.